This T cell receptor beta chain is from a study of blood T cells in healthy people across ages. Primed by a sample-barcoded 5' primer and a J-beta primer mix, a second PCR proceeded for 7 to 11 cycles. TCRdb reanalysed the 5' RACE reads using MiXCR and keeps one entry per CDR3 protein. The table lists about 780,000 distinct CDR3 sequences, roughly 26% of them singletons. The CDR3 runs to 18 residues. V gave up 3 bases and J gave up 3 bases, with 26 bases separating them. Germline CDR1 is SQVTM and CDR2 is ANQGSEA. This clonotype was seen a few times. This sample was also put to use in a study of T cells of mothers and their children. Per that study: Whatever RNA was extracted went entirely into cDNA synthesis, at about 1.4 ug per 15 ul.

The chain uses TRBV29-1 and TRBJ1-1; weak D call: TRBD1 (5 bases). The receptor was derived from a boy between 10 and 17 years old in good health. Specimen: blood. CDR3 in amino acids: CSVEPNLRGPLGDTEAFF. The CDR3 DNA is TGCAGCGTTGAGCCAAACCTCCGGGGCCCCTTAGGGGACACTGAAGCTTTCTTT.